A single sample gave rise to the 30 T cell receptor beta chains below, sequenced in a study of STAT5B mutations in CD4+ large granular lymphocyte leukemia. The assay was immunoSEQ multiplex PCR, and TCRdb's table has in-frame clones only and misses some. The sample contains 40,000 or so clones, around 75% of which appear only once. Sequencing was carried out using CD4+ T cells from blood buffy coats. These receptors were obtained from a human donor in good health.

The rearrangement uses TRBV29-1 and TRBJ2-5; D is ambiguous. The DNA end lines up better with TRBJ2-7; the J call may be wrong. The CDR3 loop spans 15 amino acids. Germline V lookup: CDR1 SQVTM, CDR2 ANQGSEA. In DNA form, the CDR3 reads TGCAGCGCCCCGACCTTCCTTGACCCGGCCTACGAGCAGTACTTC. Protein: CSAPTFLDPAYEQYF.

The CDR3 coding sequence is TGTGCCAGTAGTGCGTACTCTGGGGCCAACGTCCTGACTTTC. Amino acid sequence: CASSAYSGANVLTF. This chain joins TRBV19 and TRBJ2-6; no definite D call. There are 14 residues in the CDR3. In germline, CDR1 is LNHDA, CDR2 SQIVND (reference sequence). V shed 5 bases and J shed 0 bases, with 5 bases lying between them. The full variable domain, rest sourced from reference TRBV19 and TRBJ2-6, is DGGITQSPKYLFRKEGQNVTLSCEQNLNHDAMYWYRQDPGQGLRLIYYSQIVNDFQKGDIAEGYSVSREKKESFPLTVTSAQKNPTAFYLCASSAYSGANVLTFGAGSRLTVL.

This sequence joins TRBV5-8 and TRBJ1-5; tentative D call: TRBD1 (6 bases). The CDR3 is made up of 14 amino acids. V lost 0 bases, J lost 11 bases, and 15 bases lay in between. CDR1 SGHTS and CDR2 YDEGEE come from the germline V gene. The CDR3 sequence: CASSLAGTPGAQHF. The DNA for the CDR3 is TGTGCCAGCAGCTTGGCGGGGACCCCAGGGGCCCAGCATTTT. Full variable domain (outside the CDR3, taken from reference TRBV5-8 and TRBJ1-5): EAGVTQSPTHLIKTRGQQATLRCSPISGHTSVYWYQQALGLGLQFLLWYDEGEERNRGNFPPRFSGRQFPNYSSELNVNALELEDSALYLCASSLAGTPGAQHFGDGTRLSIL.

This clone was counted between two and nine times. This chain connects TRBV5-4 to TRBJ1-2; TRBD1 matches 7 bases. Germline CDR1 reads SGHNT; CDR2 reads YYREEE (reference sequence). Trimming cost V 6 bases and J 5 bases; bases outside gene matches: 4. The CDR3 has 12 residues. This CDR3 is CASTRDSYGYTF. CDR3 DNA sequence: TGTGCCAGCACAAGGGACAGTTATGGCTACACCTTC.

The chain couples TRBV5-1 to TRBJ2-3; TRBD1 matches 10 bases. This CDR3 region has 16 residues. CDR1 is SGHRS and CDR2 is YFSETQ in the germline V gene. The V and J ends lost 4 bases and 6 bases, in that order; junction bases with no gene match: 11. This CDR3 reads CASSAYPGTGVDTQYF. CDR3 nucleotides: TGCGCCAGCAGCGCATACCCCGGGACAGGGGTCGATACGCAGTATTTT.

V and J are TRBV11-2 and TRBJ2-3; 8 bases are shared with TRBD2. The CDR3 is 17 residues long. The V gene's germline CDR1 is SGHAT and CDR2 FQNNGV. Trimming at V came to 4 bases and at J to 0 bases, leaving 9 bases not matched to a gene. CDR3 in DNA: TGTGCCAGCAGCTCTGGGGGAGCTAGCGGGAGCACAGATACGCAGTATTTT. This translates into CASSSGGASGSTDTQYF.

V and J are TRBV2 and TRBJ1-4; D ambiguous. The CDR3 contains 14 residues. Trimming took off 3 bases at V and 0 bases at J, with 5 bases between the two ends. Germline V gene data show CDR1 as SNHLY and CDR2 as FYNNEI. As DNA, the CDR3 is TGTGCCAGCAGTGAGCAGACAACTAATGAAAAACTGTTTTTT. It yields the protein CASSEQTTNEKLFF.

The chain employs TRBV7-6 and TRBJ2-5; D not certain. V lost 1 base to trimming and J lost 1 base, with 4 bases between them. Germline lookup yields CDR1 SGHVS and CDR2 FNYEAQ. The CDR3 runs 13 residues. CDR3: CASSLGTQETQYF. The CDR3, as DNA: TGTGCCAGCAGCTTAGGGACCCAAGAGACCCAGTACTTC.

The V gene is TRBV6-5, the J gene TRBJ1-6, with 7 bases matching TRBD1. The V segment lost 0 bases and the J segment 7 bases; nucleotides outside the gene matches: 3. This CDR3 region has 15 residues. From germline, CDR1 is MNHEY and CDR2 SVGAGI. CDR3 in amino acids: CASSYSTGNNSPLHF. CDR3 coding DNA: TGTGCCAGCAGTTACTCGACAGGGAACAATTCACCCCTCCACTTT.

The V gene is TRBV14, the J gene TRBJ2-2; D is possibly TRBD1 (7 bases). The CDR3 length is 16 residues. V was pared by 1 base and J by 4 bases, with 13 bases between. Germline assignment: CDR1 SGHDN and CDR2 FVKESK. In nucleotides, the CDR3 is TGTGCCAGCAGCCAAGGGAGGGGGCAGATCACCGGGGAGCTGTTTTTT. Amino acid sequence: CASSQGRGQITGELFF.

This CDR3 reads CASSFQQAVEQYF. CDR3 coding DNA: TGCGCCAGCAGCTTCCAACAGGCGGTCGAGCAGTACTTC. V gene TRBV5-1 combines with J gene TRBJ2-7, with a possible D match to TRBD1 (5 bases). CDR3 size: 13 residues. From germline, CDR1 is SGHRS and CDR2 YFSETQ. V shed 2 bases and J shed 6 bases, with 12 bases lying between them.

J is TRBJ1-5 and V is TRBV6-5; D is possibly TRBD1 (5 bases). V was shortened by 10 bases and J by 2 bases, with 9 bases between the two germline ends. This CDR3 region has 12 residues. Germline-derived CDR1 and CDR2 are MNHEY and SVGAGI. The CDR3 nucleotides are TGTGCCACCCAGACAGGCAATCAGCCCCAGCATTTT. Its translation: CATQTGNQPQHF.

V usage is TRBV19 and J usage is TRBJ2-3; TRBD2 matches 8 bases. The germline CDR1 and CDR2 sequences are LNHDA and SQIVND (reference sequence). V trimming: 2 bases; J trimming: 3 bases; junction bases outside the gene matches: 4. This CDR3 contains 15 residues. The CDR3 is CASSIQSGSTDTQYF. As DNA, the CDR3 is TGTGCCAGTAGTATACAGAGCGGGAGTACAGATACGCAGTATTTT.

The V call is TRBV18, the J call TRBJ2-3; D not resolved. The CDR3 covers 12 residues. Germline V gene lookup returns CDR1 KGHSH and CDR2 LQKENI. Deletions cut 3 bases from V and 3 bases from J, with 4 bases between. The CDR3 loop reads CASSPVTDTQYF. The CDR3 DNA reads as TGTGCCAGCTCACCTGTAACAGATACGCAGTATTTT.

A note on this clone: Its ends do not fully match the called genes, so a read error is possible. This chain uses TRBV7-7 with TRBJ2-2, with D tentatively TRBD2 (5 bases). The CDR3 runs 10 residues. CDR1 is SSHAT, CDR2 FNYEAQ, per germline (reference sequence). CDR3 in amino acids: CASSLRALFF. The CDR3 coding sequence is TGTGCTAGCAGCCTGAGGGCGCTGTTTTTT.

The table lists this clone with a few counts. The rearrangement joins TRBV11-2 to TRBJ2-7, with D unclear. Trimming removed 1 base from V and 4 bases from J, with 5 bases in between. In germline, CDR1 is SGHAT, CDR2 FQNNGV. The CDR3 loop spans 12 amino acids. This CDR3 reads CASSLVRYEQYF. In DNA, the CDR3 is TGTGCCAGCAGCTTAGTCAGGTACGAGCAGTACTTC.

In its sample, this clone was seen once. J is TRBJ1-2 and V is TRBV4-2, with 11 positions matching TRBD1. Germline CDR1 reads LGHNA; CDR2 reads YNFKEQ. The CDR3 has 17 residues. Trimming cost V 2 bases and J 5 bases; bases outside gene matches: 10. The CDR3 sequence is CASSQYAGTGGLYGYTF. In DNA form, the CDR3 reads TGTGCCAGCAGCCAATACGCCGGGACAGGGGGGTTATATGGCTACACCTTC.

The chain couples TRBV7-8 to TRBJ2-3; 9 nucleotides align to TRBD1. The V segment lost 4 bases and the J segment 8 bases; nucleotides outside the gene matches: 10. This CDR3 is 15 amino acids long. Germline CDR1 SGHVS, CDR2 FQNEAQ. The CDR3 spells CASSSGTGWGGTQYF. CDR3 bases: TGTGCCAGCAGCTCTGGGACAGGGTGGGGTGGTACGCAGTATTTT.

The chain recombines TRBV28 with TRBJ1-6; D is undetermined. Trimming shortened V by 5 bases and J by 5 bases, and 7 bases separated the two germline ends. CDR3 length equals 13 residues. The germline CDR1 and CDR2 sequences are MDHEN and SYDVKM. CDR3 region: CASSRPDNSPLHF. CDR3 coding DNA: TGTGCCAGCAGTCGGCCAGATAATTCACCCCTCCACTTT.

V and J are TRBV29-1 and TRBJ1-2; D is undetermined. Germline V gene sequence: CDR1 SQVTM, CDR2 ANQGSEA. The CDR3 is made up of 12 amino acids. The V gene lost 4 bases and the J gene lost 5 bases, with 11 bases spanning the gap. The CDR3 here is CSVVATEYGYTF. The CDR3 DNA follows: TGCAGCGTTGTAGCTACCGAATATGGCTACACCTTC.

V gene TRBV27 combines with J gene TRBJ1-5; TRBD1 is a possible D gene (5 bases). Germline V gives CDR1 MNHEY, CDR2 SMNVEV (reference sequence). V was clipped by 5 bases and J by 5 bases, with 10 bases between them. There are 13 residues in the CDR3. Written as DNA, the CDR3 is TGTGCCAGCAGTAGGGGCCGTGATCAGCCCCAGCATTTT. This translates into CASSRGRDQPQHF.

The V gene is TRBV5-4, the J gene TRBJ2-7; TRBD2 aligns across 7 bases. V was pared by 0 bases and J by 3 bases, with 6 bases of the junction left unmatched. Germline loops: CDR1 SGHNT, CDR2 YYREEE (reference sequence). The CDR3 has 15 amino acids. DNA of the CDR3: TGTGCCAGCAGCTTGGCCGGGGCTAGCGGCTACGAGCAGTACTTC. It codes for CASSLAGASGYEQYF.

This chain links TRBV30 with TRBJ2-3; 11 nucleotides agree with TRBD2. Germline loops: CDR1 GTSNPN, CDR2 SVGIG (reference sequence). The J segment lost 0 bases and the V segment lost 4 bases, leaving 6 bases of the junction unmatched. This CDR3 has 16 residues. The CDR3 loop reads CAWKRASGGSTDTQYF. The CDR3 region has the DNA TGTGCCTGGAAACGGGCTAGCGGGGGGAGCACAGATACGCAGTATTTT.

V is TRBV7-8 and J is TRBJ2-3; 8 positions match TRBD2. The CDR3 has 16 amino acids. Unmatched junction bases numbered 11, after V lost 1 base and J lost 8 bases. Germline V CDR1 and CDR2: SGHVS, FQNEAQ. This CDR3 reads CASSLGASGYMGTQYF. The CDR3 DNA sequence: TGTGCCAGCAGCTTAGGGGCTAGCGGGTACATGGGTACGCAGTATTTT.

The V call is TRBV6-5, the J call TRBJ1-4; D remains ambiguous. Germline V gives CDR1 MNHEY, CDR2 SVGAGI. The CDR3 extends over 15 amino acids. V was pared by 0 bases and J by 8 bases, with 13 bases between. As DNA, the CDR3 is TGTGCCAGCAGTTACTCCCCGGACGGTCCCGAAAAACTGTTTTTT. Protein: CASSYSPDGPEKLFF.

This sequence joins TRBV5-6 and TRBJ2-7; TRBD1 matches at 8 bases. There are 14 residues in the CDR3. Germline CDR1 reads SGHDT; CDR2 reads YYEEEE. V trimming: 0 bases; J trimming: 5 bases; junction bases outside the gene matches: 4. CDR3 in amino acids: CASSLVAGGHEQYF. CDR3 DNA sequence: TGTGCCAGCAGCTTGGTGGCAGGGGGCCACGAGCAGTACTTC.

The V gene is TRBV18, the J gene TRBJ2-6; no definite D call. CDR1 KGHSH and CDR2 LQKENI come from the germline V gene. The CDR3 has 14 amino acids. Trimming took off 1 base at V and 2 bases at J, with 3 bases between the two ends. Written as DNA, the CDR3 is TGTGCCAGCTCACCACTCGCTGGGGCCAACGTCCTGACTTTC. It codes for CASSPLAGANVLTF.

The CDR3 DNA sequence: TGTGCCAGCGAGGAGGGGCGGGGGAGCAAAGTTACGCAGTATTTT. Protein sequence: CASEEGRGSKVTQYF. The chain has TRBV2 and TRBJ2-3, with 7 nucleotides matching TRBD2. V lost 8 bases, J lost 8 bases, and 16 bases stayed unmatched. The CDR3 has 15 amino acids. CDR1 and CDR2 (germline): SNHLY, FYNNEI.

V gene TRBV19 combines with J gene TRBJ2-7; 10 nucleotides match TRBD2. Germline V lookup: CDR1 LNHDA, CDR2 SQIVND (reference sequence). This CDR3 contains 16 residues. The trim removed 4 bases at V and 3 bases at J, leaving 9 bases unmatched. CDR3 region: CASSRSSGRNGYEQYF. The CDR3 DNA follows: TGTGCCAGTAGTAGGTCTAGCGGGAGAAACGGCTACGAGCAGTACTTC.

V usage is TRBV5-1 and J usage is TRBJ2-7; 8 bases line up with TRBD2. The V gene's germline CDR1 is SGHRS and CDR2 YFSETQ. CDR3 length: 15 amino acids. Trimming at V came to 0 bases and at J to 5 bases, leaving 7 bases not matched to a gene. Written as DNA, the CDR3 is TGCGCCAGCAGCTTGGCGGCGGGAGGCAGCGACGAGCAGTACTTC. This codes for CASSLAAGGSDEQYF.